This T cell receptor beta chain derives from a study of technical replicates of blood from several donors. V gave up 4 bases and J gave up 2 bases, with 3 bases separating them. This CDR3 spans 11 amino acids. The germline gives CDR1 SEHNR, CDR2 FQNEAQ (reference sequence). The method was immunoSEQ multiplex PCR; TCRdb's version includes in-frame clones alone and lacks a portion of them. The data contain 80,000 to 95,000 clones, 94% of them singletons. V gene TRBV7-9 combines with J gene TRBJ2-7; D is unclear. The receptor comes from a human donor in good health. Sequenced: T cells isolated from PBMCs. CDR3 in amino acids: CASSSPYEQYF. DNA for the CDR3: TGTGCCAGCAGCTCTCCCTACGAGCAGTACTTC.